This T cell receptor (beta chain) was captured in a study of response to subunit inactivated influenza vaccine. V lost 0 bases, J lost 5 bases, and 1 base stayed unmatched. The CDR3 has 15 amino acids. Germline V gene data show CDR1 as KGHSH and CDR2 as LQKENI. TCRdb recomputed calls from the RT-PCR reads with MiXCR, one row per CDR3 protein. The repertoire holds around 600,000 distinct CDR3 sequences, with over 9% as singletons. These data were likewise used in another study, on T cells expressing NK-cell markers. That study reports: What made the TCR beta cDNA was 5'RACE template switching with UMIs. Source material for TCR beta repertoires consisted of sorted CD3+CD56+NKG2C+, CD3+CD56+NKG2C- and CD3+CD56-NKG2C+ T cells. Once again these clonotypes came out on top in the CD3+CD56-NKG2C+ fraction of several donors.

Source: PBMCs from blood, taken on the day of vaccination. The chain uses TRBV18 and TRBJ2-1; 10 nucleotides agree with TRBD2. The receptor's source is a man aged 50-60 years who received an inactivated influenza vaccine. DNA for the CDR3: TGTGCCAGCTCACCACCGGGACTAGCGAACAATGAGCAGTTCTTC. This codes for CASSPPGLANNEQFF.